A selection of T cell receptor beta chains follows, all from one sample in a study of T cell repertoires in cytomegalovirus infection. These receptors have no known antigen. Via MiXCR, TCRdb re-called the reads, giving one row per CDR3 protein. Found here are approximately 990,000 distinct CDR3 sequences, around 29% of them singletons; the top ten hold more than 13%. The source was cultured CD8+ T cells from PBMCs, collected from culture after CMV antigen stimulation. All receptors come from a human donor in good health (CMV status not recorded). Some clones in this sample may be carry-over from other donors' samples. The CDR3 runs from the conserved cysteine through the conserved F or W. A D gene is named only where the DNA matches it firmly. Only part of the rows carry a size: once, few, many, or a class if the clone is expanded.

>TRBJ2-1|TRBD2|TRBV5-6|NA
CASSLRAGGQYNEQFF
TGTGCCAGCAGCTTGAGAGCGGGGGGGCAATACAATGAGCAGTTCTTC
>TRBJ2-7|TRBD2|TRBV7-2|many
CASSPGYLAGAPSYEQYF
TGTGCCAGCAGCCCAGGGTATCTAGCGGGGGCCCCTTCCTACGAGCAGTACTTC
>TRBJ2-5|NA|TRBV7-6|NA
CASSGSVGGKGAQYF
TGTGCCAGCAGCGGCTCCGTCGGCGGAAAAGGCGCCCAGTACTTC
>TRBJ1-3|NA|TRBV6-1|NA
CASSQKGPKGF
TGTGCCAGCAGTCAAAAAGGCCCCAAGGGGTTT
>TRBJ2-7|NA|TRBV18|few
CASSEESGRNYEQYF
TGTGCCAGCTCAGAAGAATCGGGAAGGAACTACGAGCAGTACTTC
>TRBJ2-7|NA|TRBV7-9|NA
CASRDGGRAYEQYF
TGTGCCAGCAGGGATGGAGGACGGGCCTACGAGCAGTACTTC
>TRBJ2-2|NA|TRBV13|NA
CASDRSNTGELFF
TGTGCCAGTGACCGATCGAACACCGGGGAGCTGTTTTTT
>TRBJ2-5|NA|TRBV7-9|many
CASSGRETQYF
TGTGCCAGCAGTGGTAGGGAGACCCAGTACTTC
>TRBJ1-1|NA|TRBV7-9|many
CATGGTEAFF
TGTGCCACCGGTGGCACTGAAGCTTTCTTT
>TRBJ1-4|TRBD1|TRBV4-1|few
CASSPGGRKGADEKLFF
TGCGCCAGCAGTCCCGGGGGCCGGAAGGGGGCTGATGAAAAACTGTTTTTT
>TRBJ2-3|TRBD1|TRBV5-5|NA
CASSFRGLGTDTQYF
TGTGCCAGCAGCTTTAGGGGGCTCGGCACAGATACGCAGTATTTT
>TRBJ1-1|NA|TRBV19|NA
CASSRTSTGLDTEAFF
TGTGCCAGTAGTAGGACTTCTACAGGGTTGGACACTGAAGCTTTCTTT
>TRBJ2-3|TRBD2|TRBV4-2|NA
CASSQVGGGATDTQYF
TGTGCCAGCAGCCAAGTGGGCGGGGGGGCGACAGATACGCAGTATTTT
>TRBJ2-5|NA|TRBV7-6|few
CASSLEAKETQYF
TGTGCCAGCAGCTTAGAGGCGAAAGAGACCCAGTACTTC
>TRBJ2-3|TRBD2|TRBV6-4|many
CASSDSREGTDTQYF
TGTGCCAGCAGTGACTCTCGGGAGGGCACAGATACGCAGTATTTT
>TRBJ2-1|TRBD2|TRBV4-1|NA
CASSPFLAGGRVEQFF
TGCGCCAGCAGCCCCTTCCTAGCGGGGGGGCGGGTTGAGCAGTTCTTC
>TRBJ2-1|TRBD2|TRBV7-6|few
CASSLAEGGPYNEQFF
TGTGCCAGCAGCTTAGCCGAGGGAGGGCCTTACAATGAGCAGTTCTTC
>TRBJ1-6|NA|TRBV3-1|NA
CASSQAGSRYNSPLHF
TGTGCCAGCAGCCAAGCAGGGAGCCGCTATAATTCACCCCTCCACTTT
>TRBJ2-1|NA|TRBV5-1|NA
CASSLSVGLNEQFF
TGCGCCAGCAGCTTGTCAGTGGGATTGAATGAGCAGTTCTTC
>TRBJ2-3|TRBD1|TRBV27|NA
CASSFLTGSTDTQYF
TGTGCCAGCAGTTTTTTGACAGGGAGCACAGATACGCAGTATTTT
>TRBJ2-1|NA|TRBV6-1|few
CASSDGVWNEQFF
TGTGCCAGCAGCGATGGGGTATGGAATGAGCAGTTCTTC
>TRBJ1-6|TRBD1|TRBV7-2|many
CASSLEGQKDSPLHF
TGTGCCAGCAGCTTAGAGGGACAGAAGGATTCACCCCTCCACTTT
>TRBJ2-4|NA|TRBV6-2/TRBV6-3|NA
CASSLDTKNIQYF
TGTGCCAGCAGCCTAGACACCAAAAACATTCAGTACTTC
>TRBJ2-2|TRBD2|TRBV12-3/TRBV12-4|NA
CASSPRGGGGAETGEQFF
TGTGCCAGCAGTCCCCGCGGGGGCGGGGGGGCTGAAACCGGGGAGCAGTTTTTT
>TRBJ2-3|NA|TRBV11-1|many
CASSLDGIGADTQYF
TGTGCCAGCAGCTTAGATGGGATTGGGGCAGATACGCAGTATTTT
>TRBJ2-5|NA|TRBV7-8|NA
CASNPENQETQYF
TGTGCCAGCAACCCAGAAAACCAAGAGACCCAGTACTTC
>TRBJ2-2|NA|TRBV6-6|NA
CASSYEDTGELFF
TGTGCCAGCAGTTACGAGGACACCGGGGAGCTGTTTTTT
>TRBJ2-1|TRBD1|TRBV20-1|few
CSARSRWTGRLVEQFF
TGCAGTGCTAGAAGTAGATGGACAGGCCGGCTCGTTGAGCAGTTCTTC
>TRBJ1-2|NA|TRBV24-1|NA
CATSDPGTHRGGYSF
TGTGCCACCAGTGACCCCGGGACCCACCGAGGAGGCTACTCCTTC
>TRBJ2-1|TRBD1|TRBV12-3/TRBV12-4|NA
CVTGSSGQGGEGSYNEQFF
TGTGTCACTGGCTCATCGGGACAGGGTGGGGAAGGCTCCTACAATGAGCAGTTCTTC
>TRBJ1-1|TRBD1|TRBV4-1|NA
CASSQVHQGANTEAFF
TGCGCCAGCAGCCAAGTACACCAGGGGGCGAACACTGAAGCTTTCTTT
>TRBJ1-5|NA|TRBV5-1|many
CASSLEGSNQPQHF
TGTGCCAGCAGTTTAGAGGGGAGCAATCAGCCCCAGCATTTT
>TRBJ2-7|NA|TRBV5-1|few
CASSFSAAYEQYF
TGCGCCAGCAGCTTTTCAGCCGCATACGAGCAGTACTTC
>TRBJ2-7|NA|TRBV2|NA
CASGGRIISYEQYF
TGTGCCAGCGGGGGGAGGATAATCTCCTACGAGCAGTACTTC
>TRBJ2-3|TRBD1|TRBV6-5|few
CASSYGWGQAQYF
TGTGCCAGCAGTTATGGATGGGGACAGGCGCAGTATTTT
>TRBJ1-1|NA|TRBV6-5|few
CASSYAYPLGTNTEAFF
TGTGCCAGCAGTTACGCGTATCCCTTGGGGACGAACACTGAAGCTTTCTTT
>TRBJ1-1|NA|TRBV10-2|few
CASSGRSFEAFF
TGCGCCAGCAGTGGGAGATCCTTTGAAGCTTTCTTT
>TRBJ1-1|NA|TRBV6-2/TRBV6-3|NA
CAVSMNTEAFF
TGTGCCGTCTCCATGAACACTGAAGCTTTCTTT
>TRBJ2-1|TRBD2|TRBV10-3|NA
CASDSGGIDEQFF
TGTGCCTCCGATAGCGGGGGGATCGATGAGCAGTTCTTC
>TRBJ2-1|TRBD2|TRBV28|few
CASLLAVSSYNEQFF
TGTGCCAGCTTACTAGCGGTGAGCTCCTACAATGAGCAGTTCTTC
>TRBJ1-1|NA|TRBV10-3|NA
CAITPGREDTEAFF
TGTGCCATCACCCCGGGGCGAGAGGACACTGAAGCTTTCTTT
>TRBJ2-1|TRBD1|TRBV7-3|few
CASSLVRKDRVHEQFF
TGTGCCAGCAGCTTAGTTCGTAAGGACAGGGTCCATGAGCAGTTCTTC
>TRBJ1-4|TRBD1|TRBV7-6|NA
CASSLIEGAANEKLFF
TGTGCCAGCAGCTTAATCGAGGGGGCTGCTAATGAAAAACTGTTTTTT
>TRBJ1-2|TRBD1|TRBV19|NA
CASSAGTANYGYTF
TGTGCCAGTAGCGCCGGGACAGCTAACTATGGCTACACCTTC
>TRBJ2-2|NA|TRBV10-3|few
CAISPVSVAGGELFF
TGTGCCATCAGTCCAGTATCGGTGGCAGGCGGGGAGCTGTTTTTT
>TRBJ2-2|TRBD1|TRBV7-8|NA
CASSSRQGPTGELFF
TGTGCCAGCAGCTCCCGACAGGGGCCCACCGGGGAGCTGTTTTTT
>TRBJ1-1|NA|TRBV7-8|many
CASSWGRKIEAFF
TGTGCCAGCAGCTGGGGCCGGAAGATCGAAGCTTTCTTT
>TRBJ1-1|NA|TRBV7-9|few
CASSISLTEAFF
TGTGCCAGCAGCATATCACTCACTGAAGCTTTCTTT
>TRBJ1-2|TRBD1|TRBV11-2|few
CASSPQGALYGYTF
TGTGCCAGCAGCCCACAGGGGGCCCTCTATGGCTACACCTTC
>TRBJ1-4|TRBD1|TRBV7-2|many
CASSLGQYVEKLFF
TGTGCCAGCAGCTTGGGACAGTATGTGGAAAAACTGTTTTTT
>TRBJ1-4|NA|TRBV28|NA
CASSLQTLEKLFF
TGTGCCAGCAGTTTACAGACACTTGAAAAACTGTTTTTT
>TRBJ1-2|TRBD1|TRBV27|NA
CASSEDRENFGYYGYTF
TGTGCCAGCAGCGAGGACAGGGAGAACTTTGGGTACTATGGCTACACCTTC
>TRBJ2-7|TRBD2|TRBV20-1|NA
CSARVLAGTPREQYF
TGCAGTGCTAGAGTCCTAGCGGGGACGCCTCGGGAGCAGTACTTC
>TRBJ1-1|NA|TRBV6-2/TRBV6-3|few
CATWGSVTEAFF
TGTGCCACTTGGGGCTCGGTCACTGAAGCTTTCTTT
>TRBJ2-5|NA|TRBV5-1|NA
CASSLENYGETQYF
TGCGCCAGCAGCTTGGAGAACTACGGAGAGACCCAGTACTTC
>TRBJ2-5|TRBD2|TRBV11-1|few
CASSLFGTSGSQETQYF
TGTGCCAGCAGCTTATTCGGAACTAGCGGGTCCCAAGAGACCCAGTACTTC
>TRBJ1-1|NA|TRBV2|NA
CASSTSQGNTEAFF
TGTGCCAGCAGCACCAGCCAGGGAAACACTGAAGCTTTCTTT